The 16 T cell receptor beta chains presented below share a single source sample, sequenced in a study of beta chain features in type 1 diabetes. The study reverse transcribed the entire isolated RNA, so it sequenced expressed TCRB transcripts. Only in-frame clones appear in the TCRdb table, and some are missing; sequencing was by immunoSEQ multiplex PCR. Among tens of thousands of clones listed, under 60% were seen once. Overall study results and limits: TCRB CDR3 length was moderately but significantly reduced in all four CD4+ subsets of Type 1 diabetes patients.

For these TCRs, the target antigens are not known. The sample taken for sequencing was stem cell memory CD4+ T cells from blood. The receptor set was obtained from a man younger than 30 with type 1 diabetes.

V gene TRBV7-2 combines with J gene TRBJ1-4; 7 bases align to TRBD1. The germline CDR1 and CDR2 sequences are SGHTA and FQGNSA. This CDR3 is 14 amino acids long. The trim removed 5 bases at V and 11 bases at J, leaving 11 bases unmatched. DNA for the CDR3: TGTGCCAGCAGCCCCCGACAGGGACCCGGGAAACTGTTTTTT. Translation gives CASSPRQGPGKLFF.

This clone was found once. The chain uses TRBV11-2 and TRBJ2-1, with TRBD2 as a possible D gene (5 bases). The CDR3 extends over 13 amino acids. Germline CDR1 SGHAT, CDR2 FQNNGV. Trimming shortened V by 6 bases and J by 11 bases, and 17 bases separated the two germline ends. The CDR3 DNA reads TGTGCCAGCAGTAAACGCCGGGAAGAGCAGCAGTTCTTC. Translated: CASSKRREEQQFF.

This chain joins TRBV5-1 and TRBJ2-7; 9 bases line up with TRBD1. Trimming removed 4 bases from V and 4 bases from J; junction bases left unmatched: 3. The CDR3 contains 13 residues. Germline CDR1 reads SGHRS; CDR2 reads YFSETQ. CDR3 in DNA: TGCGCCAGCAGCACCGGACAGGGGTACGAGCAGTACTTC. As protein: CASSTGQGYEQYF.

J is TRBJ2-2 and V is TRBV5-1; TRBD2 might be the D (6 bases). Germline V lookup: CDR1 SGHRS, CDR2 YFSETQ. The ends were cut back, 1 base at V and 2 bases at J, with 15 bases in the middle. The CDR3 length is 17 residues. In DNA, the CDR3 is TGCGCCAGCAGCTTGACAGTGGGGGGACCAAACACCGGGGAGCTGTTTTTT. Its translation: CASSLTVGGPNTGELFF.

This clone turned up a few times. The chain links TRBV9 to TRBJ2-1; possible D gene TRBD1, 5 bases. The V gene lost 0 bases and the J gene lost 10 bases, with 11 bases spanning the gap. Germline-derived CDR1 and CDR2 are SGDLS and YYNGEE. The CDR3 sequence is 13 residues long. The CDR3 bases are TGTGCCAGCAGCGTAGTAGGGGCGCCGGAGCAGTTCTTC. Its protein product is CASSVVGAPEQFF. The full variable domain, with the rest looked up from reference TRBV9 and TRBJ2-1, is DSGVTQTPKHLITATGQRVTLRCSPRSGDLSVYWYQQSLDQGLQFLIQYYNGEERAKGNILERFSAQQFPDLHSELNLSSLELGDSALYFCASSVVGAPEQFFGPGTRLTVL.

This clone showed up just once. The chain carries TRBV28 and TRBJ1-2, with 7 bases identical to TRBD1. Trimming removed 6 bases from V and 5 bases from J; junction bases left unmatched: 12. This CDR3 spans 15 amino acids. Germline CDR1 reads MDHEN; CDR2 reads SYDVKM. The chain's CDR3 is CASSRPTGLGYGYTF. The CDR3 nucleotides read TGTGCCAGCAGCCGCCCGACAGGGTTAGGTTATGGCTACACCTTC.

CDR3 amino acids: CASSDRRRGGVNTEAFF. DNA of the CDR3: TGTGCCAGCAGCGATCGCAGGAGGGGGGGGGTGAACACTGAAGCTTTCTTT. This chain joins TRBV11-1 and TRBJ1-1, with D maybe TRBD1 (6 bases). Germline V gene sequence: CDR1 SGHAT, CDR2 FQDESV (reference sequence). Trimming pared 5 bases from V and 0 bases from J, leaving 19 bases between. This CDR3 is built from 17 residues.

The chain combines TRBV11-3 with TRBJ1-5, with 8 bases fitting TRBD1. This CDR3 spans 15 amino acids. Germline CDR1 reads SGHNT; CDR2 reads YENEEA. After removal of 3 bases from V and 6 bases from J, the junction contained 7 bases not matched to a gene. The DNA for the CDR3 is TGTGCCAGCAGCTTGCGACAGGGGCATGGTCAGCCCCAGCATTTT. This translates into CASSLRQGHGQPQHF. Full variable domain (rest looked up from reference TRBV11-3 and TRBJ1-5): EAGVVQSPRYKIIEKKQPVAFWCNPISGHNTLYWYLQNLGQGPELLIRYENEEAVDDSQLPKDRFSAERLKGVDSTLKIQPAELGDSAVYLCASSLRQGHGQPQHFGDGTRLSIL.

The chain joins TRBV28 to TRBJ2-5; the D is unclear. The CDR3 is 12 residues long. V lost 7 bases to trimming and J lost 5 bases, with 11 bases between them. Germline assignment: CDR1 MDHEN and CDR2 SYDVKM. CDR3 coding DNA: TGTGCCAGCACTAATAATGATGAGACCCAGTACTTC. This encodes CASTNNDETQYF.

This clone turned up a few times. The chain combines TRBV5-1 with TRBJ2-1; TRBD2 agrees at 10 bases. The V gene end was trimmed by 0 bases and the J gene end by 1 base; junction bases not matched to a gene: 4. Germline-derived CDR1 and CDR2 are SGHRS and YFSETQ. The CDR3 runs 17 residues. In nucleotides, the CDR3 is TGCGCCAGCAGCTTGGAGGTAGCGGGGGGATCCTACAATGAGCAGTTCTTC. Its translation: CASSLEVAGGSYNEQFF.

This chain uses TRBV5-1 with TRBJ2-3, with TRBD2 identical over 9 bases. In germline, CDR1 is SGHRS, CDR2 YFSETQ. CDR3 length: 16 amino acids. The ends lost 0 bases at V and 2 bases at J; junction bases unmatched: 4. The CDR3 sequence: CASSLGASGDTDTQYF. CDR3 nucleotides: TGCGCCAGCAGCTTGGGTGCTAGCGGGGACACAGATACGCAGTATTTT.

This clone appeared a few times. This chain joins TRBV9 and TRBJ2-7, with 10 positions matching TRBD2. Germline V gene data show CDR1 as SGDLS and CDR2 as YYNGEE. The CDR3 extends over 17 amino acids. Trimming took 4 bases from V and 3 from J; bases not matched to a gene: 13. CDR3 protein: CASSPSQDGLADYEQYF. DNA for the CDR3: TGTGCCAGCAGCCCTAGCCAGGACGGACTAGCGGACTACGAGCAGTACTTC.

The chain carries TRBV6-5 and TRBJ1-2, with a weak D call TRBD1 (6 bases). Per the germline V gene, CDR1 is MNHEY and CDR2 is SVGAGI. The V gene lost 6 bases and the J gene lost 2 bases, with 10 bases spanning the gap. The CDR3 extends over 13 amino acids. The CDR3 loop is CASSFTGNYGYTF. The CDR3 DNA follows: TGTGCCAGCAGCTTCACAGGGAACTATGGCTACACCTTC.

In its sample, this clone was seen a few times. The chain combines TRBV6-1 with TRBJ2-2, with a tentative D call TRBD2 (5 bases). This CDR3 is built from 16 residues. V was trimmed by 3 bases and J by 6 bases, leaving 17 bases between them. Germline-derived CDR1 and CDR2 are MNHNS and SASEGT. CDR3 bases: TGTGCCAGCAGTGAGGGAGCTAGCCTTTCTCCCGGGGAGCTGTTTTTT. Residues: CASSEGASLSPGELFF.

This clone has a handful of counts. The rearrangement uses TRBV5-1 and TRBJ2-2, with 9 bases lining up with TRBD1. Germline V gene data show CDR1 as SGHRS and CDR2 as YFSETQ. CDR3 length: 14 amino acids. Trimming took 0 bases from V and 11 from J; bases not matched to a gene: 5. The CDR3 sequence is CASSLGDRDYELFF. The CDR3 DNA reads as TGCGCCAGCAGCTTGGGGGACAGGGACTATGAGCTGTTTTTT.

The rearrangement joins TRBV5-1 to TRBJ2-7, with 10 bases identical to TRBD2. Trimming took 5 bases from V and 3 from J; bases not matched to a gene: 8. Germline-derived CDR1 and CDR2 are SGHRS and YFSETQ. This CDR3 comprises 15 residues. The CDR3 loop reads CASSPSGSTFYEQYF. CDR3 DNA sequence: TGCGCCAGCAGTCCTAGCGGGAGTACATTCTACGAGCAGTACTTC.